The 28 T cell receptor beta chains given below trace back to one sample, sequenced in a study of CD8+ T cells in alopecia areata. In each case, RNA was isolated and then reverse transcribed into cDNA as the sequencing template. Generated by immunoSEQ multiplex PCR, the TCRdb table keeps only in-frame clones and is missing some. The sample has fewer than 250,000 clones; 50% to 70% are singletons. The input for sequencing was CD4+ T cells sorted from blood, taken at week 0. The receptors originated from a human donor with alopecia areata.

This sequence joins TRBV10-3 and TRBJ1-1; D is perhaps TRBD1 (5 bases). Germline V gives CDR1 ENHRY, CDR2 SYGVKD. V lost 2 bases to trimming and J lost 4 bases, with 14 bases between them. The CDR3 sequence is 15 residues long. This CDR3 is CAISERLTGGTEAFF. CDR3 nucleotide sequence: TGTGCCATCAGTGAGAGACTCACCGGGGGCACTGAAGCTTTCTTT.

In this sample, this clone turned up once. The chain links TRBV6-1 to TRBJ1-1, with 9 bases lining up with TRBD1. The trim removed 6 bases at V and 10 bases at J, leaving 3 bases unmatched. Germline V gene lookup returns CDR1 MNHNS and CDR2 SASEGT. This CDR3 contains 11 residues. The DNA for the CDR3 is TGTGCCAGCAGGCCGGGACAGGGAGCTTTCTTT. Protein: CASRPGQGAFF.

The chain joins TRBV4-2 to TRBJ2-7, with unresolved D. The CDR3 loop spans 14 amino acids. The germline CDR1 and CDR2 sequences are LGHNA and YNFKEQ. V lost 0 bases and J 3 bases, leaving 9 bases between the germline ends. This CDR3 is CASSQDRVDYEQYF. In DNA, the CDR3 is TGTGCCAGCAGCCAAGATCGGGTCGACTACGAGCAGTACTTC.

This rearrangement joins TRBV29-1 to TRBJ2-7, with D unclear. CDR3 length: 13 amino acids. Germline CDR1 and CDR2: SQVTM and ANQGSEA. V was shortened by 1 base and J by 0 bases, with 7 bases between the two germline ends. CDR3 sequence (DNA): TGCAGCGTTGAAGTTGACCTCTCCTACGAGCAGTACTTC. It encodes CSVEVDLSYEQYF.

The chain has TRBV29-1 and TRBJ1-2; D is unclear. V shed 4 bases and J shed 8 bases, with 14 bases lying between them. The CDR3 runs 12 residues. Germline CDR1 and CDR2: SQVTM and ANQGSEA. CDR3 sequence reads: CSVADEGWGYTF. Written as DNA, the CDR3 is TGCAGCGTTGCAGACGAAGGCTGGGGCTACACCTTC.

This clone has a handful of counts. The rearrangement links TRBV18 to TRBJ1-2; D call uncertain. Germline-derived CDR1 and CDR2 are KGHSH and LQKENI. The CDR3 runs 14 residues. V was trimmed by 3 bases and J by 4 bases, leaving 12 bases between them. CDR3 sequence: CASSPPFVGYGYTF. The CDR3 coding sequence is TGTGCCAGCTCACCTCCATTTGTTGGCTATGGCTACACCTTC.

This sequence joins TRBV13 and TRBJ2-1; 7 nucleotides agree with TRBD2. With 3 bases clipped from V and 10 bases from J, the junction kept 0 bases outside the gene matches. This CDR3 has 11 amino acids. Germline V gene sequence: CDR1 PRHDT, CDR2 FYEKMQ (reference sequence). The CDR3: CASSLGGEQFF. DNA for the CDR3: TGTGCCAGCAGCTTGGGAGGGGAGCAGTTCTTC. The entire variable domain, with the rest obtained from reference TRBV13 and TRBJ2-1, is as follows: AAGVIQSPRHLIKEKRETATLKCYPIPRHDTVYWYQQGPGQDPQFLISFYEKMQSDKGSIPDRFSAQQFSDYHSELNMSSLELGDSALYFCASSLGGEQFFGPGTRLTVL.

The rearrangement links TRBV4-2 to TRBJ2-1, with 9 bases identical to TRBD2. This CDR3 region has 15 residues. Germline V gene data show CDR1 as LGHNA and CDR2 as YNFKEQ. The trim removed 0 bases at V and 11 bases at J, leaving 8 bases unmatched. The CDR3 protein is CASSQDLAGGFQQFF. The CDR3, as DNA: TGTGCCAGCAGCCAAGATCTTGCGGGAGGGTTTCAGCAGTTCTTC.

In this sample, this clone turned up a few times. This chain connects TRBV6-5 to TRBJ1-3; D not certain. Deletions cut 5 bases from V and 9 bases from J, with 8 bases between. Germline V gene sequence: CDR1 MNHEY, CDR2 SVGAGI. The CDR3 consists of 11 residues. This CDR3 is CASSTASTIYF. DNA for the CDR3: TGTGCCAGCAGTACGGCGAGCACCATATATTTT.

The rearrangement uses TRBV5-1 and TRBJ1-6; D gene unclear. Germline V CDR1 and CDR2: SGHRS, YFSETQ. Deletions cut 3 bases from V and 7 bases from J, with 11 bases between. This CDR3 is 14 amino acids long. CDR3 sequence: CASSSDGQNSPLHF. The CDR3, as DNA: TGCGCCAGCAGCTCGGACGGTCAAAATTCACCCCTCCACTTT.

This chain joins TRBV29-1 and TRBJ2-3; 8 bases agree with TRBD1. Germline assignment: CDR1 SQVTM and CDR2 ANQGSEA. Losses at the gene ends were 7 bases for V and 3 bases for J; bases not matched to a gene: 3. There are 12 residues in the CDR3. The chain's CDR3 is CSEGQDTDTQYF. CDR3 DNA: TGCAGCGAGGGACAGGATACAGATACGCAGTATTTT.

The chain couples TRBV29-1 to TRBJ1-2, with a weak D call TRBD1 (6 bases). This CDR3 region has 13 residues. Trimming pared 5 bases from V and 1 base from J, leaving 11 bases between. CDR1 SQVTM and CDR2 ANQGSEA come from the germline V gene. In DNA, the CDR3 is TGCAGCGTTTTAGGACAGTTTAACTATGGCTACACCTTC. Encoded protein: CSVLGQFNYGYTF.

This chain connects TRBV30 to TRBJ1-2; D gene uncertain. V lost 5 bases, J lost 2 bases, and 12 bases lay in between. This CDR3 region has 13 residues. Germline V gives CDR1 GTSNPN, CDR2 SVGIG (reference sequence). The CDR3 here is CAWALGINYGYTF. The CDR3, as DNA: TGTGCCTGGGCTTTGGGGATCAACTATGGCTACACCTTC.

The chain joins TRBV29-1 to TRBJ2-7, with D perhaps TRBD2 (6 bases). This CDR3 spans 16 amino acids. The V gene's germline CDR1 is SQVTM and CDR2 ANQGSEA. V was clipped by 6 bases and J by 7 bases, with 28 bases between them. The CDR3 protein is CSVRGVGGDRFWEQYF. CDR3 nucleotide sequence: TGCAGCGTGAGGGGTGTCGGCGGGGATCGGTTCTGGGAGCAGTACTTC.

The rearrangement joins TRBV6-6 to TRBJ2-2; 9 bases align to TRBD1. CDR3 length equals 15 residues. Trimming took 0 bases from V and 5 from J; bases not matched to a gene: 1. CDR1 is MNHNY, CDR2 SVGAGI, per germline (reference sequence). The DNA of the CDR3 is TGTGCCAGCAGTTACTCGGGGACAGGGACCGGGGAGCTGTTTTTT. Translated, it gives CASSYSGTGTGELFF.

This clone has ten or more counts. CDR3 sequence reads: CASSLGVIQNMNTEAFF. In DNA form, the CDR3 reads TGTGCCAGCAGCTTAGGGGTCATTCAGAACATGAACACTGAAGCTTTCTTT. The V gene is TRBV7-8, the J gene TRBJ1-1; D remains unclear. Germline CDR1 SGHVS, CDR2 FQNEAQ. This CDR3 region has 17 residues. V was cut by 1 base and J by 0 bases, with 15 bases left in between.

Here the CDR3 reads CASSGIGPGYEQYF. The CDR3 region has the DNA TGCGCCAGCAGCGGTATAGGGCCGGGCTACGAGCAGTACTTC. The chain joins TRBV5-1 to TRBJ2-7; the D is unclear. Trimming pared 4 bases from V and 3 bases from J, leaving 14 bases between. Germline loops: CDR1 SGHRS, CDR2 YFSETQ. This CDR3 region has 14 residues.

This chain connects TRBV25-1 to TRBJ2-7, with D maybe TRBD1 (5 bases). The germline V and J ends were trimmed by 2 bases and 1 base, with 9 bases remaining between them. This CDR3 has 14 amino acids. Germline CDR1 and CDR2: MGHDK and SYGVNS. The CDR3 nucleotides are TGTGCCAGCAGTGAACCCGACAGATCCTACGAGCAGTACTTC. Translating it yields CASSEPDRSYEQYF.

This chain uses TRBV27 with TRBJ1-4, with TRBD1 identical over 7 bases. Germline CDR1 and CDR2: MNHEY and SMNVEV (reference sequence). The V and J ends lost 8 bases and 8 bases, in that order; junction bases with no gene match: 5. The CDR3 loop spans 12 amino acids. The CDR3: CASGTAREKLFF. The CDR3 DNA follows: TGTGCCAGCGGGACAGCTCGGGAAAAACTGTTTTTT.

The CDR3 loop reads CASSLRQSNSPLHF. As DNA, the CDR3 is TGTGCCAGCAGCTTGCGGCAGTCTAATTCACCCCTCCACTTT. The gene calls are TRBV5-6 and TRBJ1-6; the D is unclear. Germline CDR1 SGHDT, CDR2 YYEEEE. Trimming took off 1 base at V and 6 bases at J, with 8 bases between the two ends. This CDR3 comprises 14 residues.

The rearrangement uses TRBV19 and TRBJ2-7; D gene unclear. Trimming took 8 bases from V and 3 from J, leaving 8 bases between them. The CDR3 has 11 amino acids. The V gene's germline CDR1 is LNHDA and CDR2 SQIVND (reference sequence). CDR3 coding DNA: TGTGCCAGTGTGCGATACTACGAGCAGTACTTC. Amino acids: CASVRYYEQYF. The variable domain in full, with the rest retrieved from reference TRBV19 and TRBJ2-7, is DGGITQSPKYLFRKEGQNVTLSCEQNLNHDAMYWYRQDPGQGLRLIYYSQIVNDFQKGDIAEGYSVSREKKESFPLTVTSAQKNPTAFYLCASVRYYEQYFGPGTRLTVT.

This rearrangement joins TRBV6-1 to TRBJ1-2; perhaps TRBD1 as D (5 bases). Germline-derived CDR1 and CDR2 are MNHNS and SASEGT. V was shortened by 7 bases and J by 4 bases, with 16 bases between the two germline ends. The length of the CDR3 is 14 residues. The CDR3 bases are TGTGCCAGCATAGTATTTGGCAGGGCCTATGGCTACACCTTC. Residues: CASIVFGRAYGYTF.

This chain links TRBV4-2 with TRBJ1-4; TRBD1 aligns across 8 bases. The CDR3 sequence is 16 residues long. Germline V gene data show CDR1 as LGHNA and CDR2 as YNFKEQ. J gave up 3 bases and V 3 bases, and 6 bases lay outside the gene matches. The CDR3 region is CASSHARTGPNEKLFF. CDR3 bases: TGTGCCAGCAGCCACGCTAGGACAGGGCCTAATGAAAAACTGTTTTTT.

This clone was found a few times. The V gene is TRBV11-2, the J gene TRBJ1-2; 10 bases map to TRBD1. Per germline, CDR1 SGHAT and CDR2 FQNNGV. Trimming cost V 5 bases and J 4 bases; bases outside gene matches: 10. This CDR3 contains 16 residues. CDR3 DNA sequence: TGTGCCAGCAGCCCGGTCCCGGGACAGGGGCCCTATGGCTACACCTTC. It codes for CASSPVPGQGPYGYTF.

This sequence joins TRBV30 and TRBJ2-1, with D possibly called TRBD1 or TRBD2 (5 bases each). This CDR3 spans 13 amino acids. Trimming pared 4 bases from V and 4 bases from J, leaving 11 bases between. Germline V gene lookup returns CDR1 GTSNPN and CDR2 SVGIG (reference sequence). This CDR3 is CAWTRGLYNEQFF. CDR3 bases: TGTGCCTGGACTCGGGGCTTATACAATGAGCAGTTCTTC.

This chain links TRBV6-5 with TRBJ1-6; no clear D. Trimming pared 7 bases from V and 7 bases from J, leaving 11 bases between. This CDR3 spans 13 amino acids. Germline values: CDR1 MNHEY, CDR2 SVGAGI. The CDR3 loop reads CASKSGRNSPLHF. The CDR3 bases are TGTGCCAGCAAGTCGGGAAGGAATTCACCCCTCCACTTT.

The chain joins TRBV7-8 to TRBJ1-2; D remains ambiguous. This CDR3 has 16 residues. CDR1 is SGHVS, CDR2 FQNEAQ, per germline. Trimming cost V 5 bases and J 0 bases, with 16 bases left between them. CDR3 amino acids: CASSPTRADANYGYTF. The CDR3 coding sequence is TGTGCCAGCAGCCCGACTAGGGCGGACGCTAACTATGGCTACACCTTC.

This clone turned up a few times. The chain links TRBV4-1 to TRBJ1-1, with D unresolved. Trimming left V 4 bases short and J 0 bases short, with 12 bases between. This CDR3 contains 15 residues. CDR1 and CDR2 (germline): MGHRA, YSYEKL. Here the CDR3 reads CASSRDRMMNTEAFF. The CDR3 nucleotides read TGCGCCAGCAGCCGAGACCGGATGATGAACACTGAAGCTTTCTTT.